This T cell receptor beta chain was observed in a study of T-cell reconstitution after alpha-beta-depleted transplantation in children. Notes on this clonotype: Its specificity is unknown.

Molecular barcoding with unique molecular identifiers was used for the TCRbeta library. MiXCR, run by TCRdb on the PCR reads, gives a single entry per CDR3 protein. The sample has hundreds of thousands of distinct CDR3 sequences; more than 20% are singletons. Study-level points and caveats: At the one-year point after transplant, T-cell counts and TCRbeta diversity were found to come mostly from T cells that had been newly produced. At around two months after transplant, the alpha-beta T cells were reportedly derived from several hundred expanded clones that came from non-depleted graft cells. Surviving recipient T cells and thymic progenitors produced the high day-60 TCRbeta diversity seen in some patients.

The source of this sequence is a girl aged 2-10 years with Fanconi anemia, due to receive a stem cell transplant. Material: PBMCs, obtained before TCRalphabeta/CD19-depleted stem cell transplant.

The CDR3 DNA reads as TGCAGTGCTAGAGATGACCTCTTCGAGCAGTACTTC. The encoded protein is CSARDDLFEQYF. The V call is TRBV20-1, the J call TRBJ2-7; D remains unclear. Germline V CDR1 and CDR2: DFQATT, SNEGSKA (reference sequence). The CDR3 loop spans 12 amino acids. V was cut by 0 bases and J by 6 bases, with 9 bases left in between.